A single sample is the source of the 30 T cell receptor beta chains below, sequenced in a study of blood T cell repertoires in COVID-19. Produced via immunoSEQ multiplex PCR; TCRdb's table is partial and in-frame only. The sample carries about 380,000 clones, about 88% recorded once. The sequenced material came from PBMCs or T cells enriched from blood (not recorded which). The receptor source for this set is a woman in her late teens or twenties who had recovered from COVID-19.

This chain uses TRBV30 with TRBJ1-1, with D unresolved. V was shortened by 1 base and J by 3 bases, with 6 bases between the two germline ends. Germline V lookup: CDR1 GTSNPN, CDR2 SVGIG (reference sequence). CDR3 size: 12 residues. The CDR3 reads CAWSETYTEAFF. The CDR3 nucleotides read TGTGCCTGGAGTGAAACATACACTGAAGCTTTCTTT.

The J gene is TRBJ1-2, the V gene TRBV29-1; 8 bases match TRBD1. Per the germline V gene, CDR1 is SQVTM and CDR2 is ANQGSEA. Germline trimming cut 5 bases from V and 6 bases from J; bases unmatched to any gene: 14. The CDR3 covers 15 residues. CDR3: CSVLGQDNHFDGYTF. CDR3 DNA: TGCAGCGTTTTGGGACAGGACAATCACTTCGATGGCTACACCTTC.

This clone was observed a handful of times. The chain recombines TRBV5-1 with TRBJ2-2; 9 bases match TRBD2. V lost 4 bases, J lost 4 bases, and 8 bases stayed unmatched. The germline V gene has CDR1 SGHRS and CDR2 YFSETQ. This CDR3 is 16 amino acids long. CDR3 sequence reads: CASSPGTSFLTGELFF. The CDR3 bases are TGCGCCAGCAGCCCAGGGACTAGCTTTCTCACCGGGGAGCTGTTTTTT.

The chain employs TRBV4-2 and TRBJ1-1, with D unclear. In germline, CDR1 is LGHNA, CDR2 YNFKEQ. This CDR3 has 14 amino acids. V was clipped by 0 bases and J by 7 bases, with 12 bases between them. Here the CDR3 DNA reads TGTGCCAGCAGCCAAGACGGGTCGCTCCGTGAAGCTTTCTTT. Translated, it gives CASSQDGSLREAFF.

With respect to this clone: At the DNA level, this CDR3 is encoded by other sequences in the same sample as well. The rearrangement uses TRBV6-2 or TRBV6-3 and TRBJ1-2; D is undetermined. V shed 2 bases and J shed 4 bases, with 8 bases lying between them. Per germline, CDR1 MNHEY and CDR2 SVGEGT. The CDR3 is 13 residues long. The CDR3 coding sequence is TGTGCCAGCAGTTACCCCAGGTCCTATGGCTACACCTTC. It translates to CASSYPRSYGYTF.

The V call is TRBV2, the J call TRBJ1-1; TRBD1 matches at 9 bases. Losses at the gene ends were 5 bases for V and 5 bases for J; bases not matched to a gene: 15. Looked up from germline, CDR1 is SNHLY and CDR2 is FYNNEI. The CDR3 contains 17 residues. The CDR3 region is CASSSNTGQGFDTEAFF. CDR3 in DNA: TGTGCCAGCAGTTCTAACACGGGACAGGGTTTTGATACTGAAGCTTTCTTT.

The chain joins TRBV7-9 to TRBJ2-7; the match to TRBD2 covers 9 bases. CDR1 and CDR2 (germline): SEHNR, FQNEAQ (reference sequence). This CDR3 is 13 amino acids long. V lost 4 bases, J lost 3 bases, and 1 base stayed unmatched. The CDR3 nucleotides are TGTGCCAGCAGCTCGACTAGCGGCTACGAGCAGTACTTC. It yields the protein CASSSTSGYEQYF. Complete variable domain (other parts from reference TRBV7-9 and TRBJ2-7): DTGVSQNPRHKITKRGQNVTFRCDPISEHNRLYWYRQTLGQGPEFLTYFQNEAQLEKSRLLSDRFSAERPKGSFSTLEIQRTEQGDSAMYLCASSSTSGYEQYFGPGTRLTVT.

The chain combines TRBV11-2 with TRBJ2-7; TRBD2 aligns across 9 bases. Per germline, CDR1 SGHAT and CDR2 FQNNGV. CDR3 length equals 15 residues. The trim removed 0 bases at V and 6 bases at J, leaving 6 bases unmatched. The CDR3 spells CASSLDGGGAREQYF. In nucleotides, the CDR3 is TGTGCCAGCAGCTTAGATGGCGGGGGGGCGCGCGAGCAGTACTTC.

J is TRBJ1-3 and V is TRBV19; possibly TRBD1 for D (6 bases). This CDR3 comprises 20 residues. The V end was cut by 1 base, the J end by 2 bases, with 24 bases between. Per the germline V gene, CDR1 is LNHDA and CDR2 is SQIVND (reference sequence). The CDR3 bases are TGTGCCAGTAGTATAGCCCCCAGGGGCAGGTCCGAACTCGCTGGAAACACCATATATTTT. Translated: CASSIAPRGRSELAGNTIYF.

The V call is TRBV27, the J call TRBJ1-2; weak D call: TRBD1 (6 bases). The germline V gene has CDR1 MNHEY and CDR2 SMNVEV (reference sequence). V dropped 5 bases and J dropped 4 bases, with 17 bases sitting between them. The CDR3 length is 15 residues. The CDR3 region has the DNA TGTGCCAGCAGTACAACAGGGTGGGGGATCTATGGCTACACCTTC. Encoded protein: CASSTTGWGIYGYTF.

The chain joins TRBV7-2 to TRBJ2-7; D might be TRBD1 (6 bases). Germline V gene data show CDR1 as SGHTA and CDR2 as FQGNSA. V lost 5 bases, J lost 3 bases, and 17 bases lay in between. CDR3 length equals 15 residues. In DNA, the CDR3 is TGTGCCAGCAGCGCACATTACAGGGAGTACTACGAGCAGTACTTC. It yields the protein CASSAHYREYYEQYF.

The V call is TRBV18, the J call TRBJ2-7; 8 bases are a match to TRBD1. Per germline, CDR1 KGHSH and CDR2 LQKENI. Trimming removed 4 bases from V and 5 bases from J; junction bases left unmatched: 13. The CDR3 has 16 amino acids. CDR3 DNA sequence: TGTGCCAGCTCACTACCGACAGGGGCCATCTGGGACGAGCAGTACTTC. It codes for CASSLPTGAIWDEQYF.

This clone occurred once. The gene calls are TRBV11-2 and TRBJ2-7, with 8 bases lining up with TRBD1. CDR3 size: 13 residues. From germline, CDR1 is SGHAT and CDR2 FQNNGV. J lost 5 bases, V lost 5 bases, and 5 bases had no gene match. The CDR3 DNA reads TGTGCCAGCAGCCTGGACAGGGCGGACGAGCAGTACTTC. It codes for CASSLDRADEQYF.

The gene calls are TRBV30 and TRBJ1-2; TRBD1 agrees at 7 bases. The CDR3 runs 12 residues. Germline-derived CDR1 and CDR2 are GTSNPN and SVGIG (reference sequence). Trimming took 5 bases from V and 3 from J; bases not matched to a gene: 3. The CDR3 region has the DNA TGTGCCTGGGTAGACAGGGACTATGGCTACACCTTC. It is translated as CAWVDRDYGYTF. The variable domain in full, with the rest retrieved from reference TRBV30 and TRBJ1-2, is SQTIHQWPATLVQPVGSPLSLECTVEGTSNPNLYWYRQAAGRGLQLLFYSVGIGQISSEVPQNLSASRPQDRQFILSSKKLLLSDSGFYLCAWVDRDYGYTFGSGTRLTVV.

This clone was recorded only once. The gene calls are TRBV3-1 (or the pseudogene TRBV3-2) and TRBJ1-6, with 9 nucleotides matching TRBD1. With V trimmed by 0 bases and J by 7 bases, 13 bases remained unmatched. Germline loops: CDR1 LGHDT, CDR2 YNNKEL (reference sequence). CDR3 length: 19 amino acids. DNA of the CDR3: TGTGCCAGCAGCCAAGACGGTTTTATACAGGGGGCTTGGAATTCACCCCTCCACTTT. This encodes CASSQDGFIQGAWNSPLHF.

This chain links TRBV2 with TRBJ2-7; 7 bases agree with TRBD1. Per the germline V gene, CDR1 is SNHLY and CDR2 is FYNNEI. The CDR3 totals 15 residues. Trimming took 0 bases from V and 1 from J; bases not matched to a gene: 3. The CDR3 sequence: CASSEAWTGSYEQYF. CDR3 bases: TGTGCCAGCAGTGAAGCTTGGACAGGATCCTACGAGCAGTACTTC. Full variable domain (remainder filled in from reference TRBV2 and TRBJ2-7): EPEVTQTPSHQVTQMGQEVILRCVPISNHLYFYWYRQILGQKVEFLVSFYNNEISEKSEIFDDQFSVERPDGSNFTLKIRSTKLEDSAMYFCASSEAWTGSYEQYFGPGTRLTVT.

The rearrangement links TRBV5-1 to TRBJ2-2; 10 bases fit TRBD1. The CDR3 is made up of 15 amino acids. With V trimmed by 7 bases and J by 7 bases, 10 bases remained unmatched. Germline V gene sequence: CDR1 SGHRS, CDR2 YFSETQ. CDR3 amino acids: CASRRTGGLIGELFF. The CDR3 coding sequence is TGCGCCAGCCGACGGACAGGGGGTCTGATCGGGGAGCTGTTTTTT.

This chain joins TRBV7-3 and TRBJ2-7; possible D gene TRBD1, 6 bases. V was clipped by 2 bases and J by 6 bases, with 11 bases between them. The CDR3 runs 13 residues. CDR1 and CDR2 (germline): SGHTA, FQGTGA. The CDR3 DNA is TGTGCCAGCAGCTTATCTAAAGGGGGCGAGCAGTACTTC. It yields the protein CASSLSKGGEQYF.

The chain joins TRBV27 to TRBJ2-7, with TRBD1 matching 8 bases. This CDR3 spans 15 amino acids. Germline-derived CDR1 and CDR2 are MNHEY and SMNVEV (reference sequence). The ends lost 5 bases at V and 4 bases at J; junction bases unmatched: 10. CDR3 amino acids: CASSPTDREDYEQYF. CDR3 in DNA: TGTGCCAGCAGTCCGACGGACAGGGAAGATTACGAGCAGTACTTC.

In DNA, the CDR3 is TGCGCCAGCAGCGCCCCAGGGGGCCGAGCTGGCACTGAAGCTTTCTTT. Residues: CASSAPGGRAGTEAFF. The rearrangement links TRBV4-1 to TRBJ1-1; 8 positions match TRBD1. This CDR3 has 16 amino acids. The V gene end was trimmed by 5 bases and the J gene end by 4 bases; junction bases not matched to a gene: 12. Germline assignment: CDR1 MGHRA and CDR2 YSYEKL.

The chain joins TRBV12-3 or TRBV12-4 to TRBJ2-7, with D possibly TRBD1 on 6 matching bases. V was pared by 4 bases and J by 5 bases, with 12 bases between. The CDR3 contains 13 residues. In DNA form, the CDR3 reads TGTGCCAGCAGTTCTACAGGGCCCCACGAGCAGTACTTC. This codes for CASSSTGPHEQYF.

The chain recombines TRBV5-4 with TRBJ1-6, with D unclear. Deletions cut 1 base from V and 5 bases from J, with 10 bases between. This CDR3 spans 15 amino acids. From germline, CDR1 is SGHNT and CDR2 YYREEE (reference sequence). CDR3 sequence (DNA): TGTGCCAGCAGCTTGACCTCAGTAAATAATTCACCCCTCCACTTT. This codes for CASSLTSVNNSPLHF. The entire variable domain, with the rest obtained from reference TRBV5-4 and TRBJ1-6, is as follows: ETGVTQSPTHLIKTRGQQVTLRCSSQSGHNTVSWYQQALGQGPQFIFQYYREEENGRGNFPPRFSGLQFPNYSSELNVNALELDDSALYLCASSLTSVNNSPLHFGNGTRLTVT.

This chain joins TRBV7-9 and TRBJ1-1, with D tentatively TRBD1 (5 bases). CDR3 size: 15 residues. The germline gives CDR1 SEHNR, CDR2 FQNEAQ (reference sequence). Trimming pared 1 base from V and 4 bases from J, leaving 13 bases between. CDR3 DNA sequence: TGTGCCAGCAGCTTAGGTGGGGCGGGGGGCACTGAAGCTTTCTTT. Protein: CASSLGGAGGTEAFF.

The chain carries TRBV30 and TRBJ2-1; weak D call: TRBD2 (5 bases). V was cut by 1 base and J by 4 bases, with 11 bases left in between. Germline V CDR1 and CDR2: GTSNPN, SVGIG (reference sequence). The CDR3 is 14 amino acids. The DNA of the CDR3 is TGTGCCTGGAGTGGTTTCTCGGGGTACAATGAGCAGTTCTTC. Translating gives CAWSGFSGYNEQFF.

The V and J genes are TRBV5-1 and TRBJ2-7; 8 bases match TRBD2. Germline CDR1 and CDR2: SGHRS and YFSETQ. CDR3 length equals 15 residues. V shed 4 bases, J shed 6 bases, and the junction held 12 bases outside the gene matches. The CDR3: CASSPGGTLRSEQYF. The CDR3 region has the DNA TGCGCCAGCAGCCCGGGGGGGACTTTAAGGTCCGAGCAGTACTTC.

This clone appeared a single time. This chain connects TRBV23-1 to TRBJ1-5; 7 bases are shared with TRBD1. TRBV23-1 is an open reading frame, and its role is uncertain. This CDR3 comprises 14 residues. Trimming cost V 4 bases and J 7 bases; bases outside gene matches: 7. This CDR3 is CASSRVRGRQPQHF. The CDR3 DNA sequence: TGCGCCAGCAGTCGGGTCAGGGGGAGACAGCCCCAGCATTTT.

The CDR3 DNA follows: TGTGCCAGCAGCTTAAACAGGGTTTCGACTGAAGCTTTCTTT. Protein product: CASSLNRVSTEAFF. V gene TRBV11-3 combines with J gene TRBJ1-1, with D maybe TRBD1 (6 bases). Trimming left V 2 bases short and J 5 bases short, with 12 bases between. The CDR3 runs 14 residues. Germline loops: CDR1 SGHNT, CDR2 YENEEA.

The J gene is TRBJ2-1, the V gene TRBV14; 8 nucleotides align to TRBD2. Germline V gives CDR1 SGHDN, CDR2 FVKESK. The CDR3 totals 17 residues. With V trimmed by 4 bases and J by 2 bases, 10 bases remained unmatched. Here the CDR3 reads CASSLGLANLPYNEQFF. The CDR3 DNA reads TGTGCCAGCAGCCTCGGACTAGCCAACCTCCCCTACAATGAGCAGTTCTTC.

This chain links TRBV4-1 with TRBJ1-1, with 8 bases identical to TRBD1. Germline V CDR1 and CDR2: MGHRA, YSYEKL. The CDR3 is 15 amino acids. Trimming took 4 bases from V and 1 from J; bases not matched to a gene: 5. CDR3 nucleotides: TGCGCCAGCAGCCTCCCCGGACAGGGGAACACTGAAGCTTTCTTT. It encodes CASSLPGQGNTEAFF.

The V call is TRBV2, the J call TRBJ1-5; unclear D gene. CDR3 length: 15 residues. The germline V gene has CDR1 SNHLY and CDR2 FYNNEI. V shed 8 bases and J shed 4 bases, with 18 bases lying between them. Written as DNA, the CDR3 is TGTGCCAGCTCAGAAATGAGGAGGGATAATCAGCCCCAGCATTTT. Translated, it gives CASSEMRRDNQPQHF.